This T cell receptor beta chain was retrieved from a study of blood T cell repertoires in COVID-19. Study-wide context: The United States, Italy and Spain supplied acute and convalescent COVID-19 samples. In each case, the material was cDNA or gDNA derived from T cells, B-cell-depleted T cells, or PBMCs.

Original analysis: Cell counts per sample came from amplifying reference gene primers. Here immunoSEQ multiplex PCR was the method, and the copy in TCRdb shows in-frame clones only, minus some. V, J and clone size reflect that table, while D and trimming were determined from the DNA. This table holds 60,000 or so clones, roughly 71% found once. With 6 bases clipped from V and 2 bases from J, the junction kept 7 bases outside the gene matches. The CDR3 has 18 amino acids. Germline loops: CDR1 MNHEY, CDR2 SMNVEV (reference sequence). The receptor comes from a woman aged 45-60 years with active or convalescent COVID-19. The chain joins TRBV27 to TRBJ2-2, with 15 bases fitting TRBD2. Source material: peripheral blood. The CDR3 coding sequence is TGTGCCAGCAGGTCAGGACTAGCGGGAGGGCCAAACACCGGGGAGCTGTTTTTT. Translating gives CASRSGLAGGPNTGELFF.